This record covers a single T cell receptor (beta chain). TCRdb's copy holds only in-frame clones and misses some; the assay was immunoSEQ multiplex PCR. The table lists tens of thousands of clones, more than 85% of them singletons, with 2% to 3% in the top ten. This record belongs to a study of T cells in localized non-small cell lung cancer. The CDR3 has 16 residues. The V and J ends lost 1 base and 3 bases respectively, with 13 bases between them. Germline CDR1 is LNHNV and CDR2 is YYDKDF (reference sequence). This clonotype was obtained from a man between 40 and 75 years old with stage II lung adenocarcinoma. V and J are TRBV15 and TRBJ1-3; D is uncertain. Specimen: PBMCs, collected before any cancer treatment. The CDR3, as DNA: TGTGCCACCAGCAGAGGAAGGCTAAGTGTTGGAAACACCATATATTTT. Translated, it gives CATSRGRLSVGNTIYF.